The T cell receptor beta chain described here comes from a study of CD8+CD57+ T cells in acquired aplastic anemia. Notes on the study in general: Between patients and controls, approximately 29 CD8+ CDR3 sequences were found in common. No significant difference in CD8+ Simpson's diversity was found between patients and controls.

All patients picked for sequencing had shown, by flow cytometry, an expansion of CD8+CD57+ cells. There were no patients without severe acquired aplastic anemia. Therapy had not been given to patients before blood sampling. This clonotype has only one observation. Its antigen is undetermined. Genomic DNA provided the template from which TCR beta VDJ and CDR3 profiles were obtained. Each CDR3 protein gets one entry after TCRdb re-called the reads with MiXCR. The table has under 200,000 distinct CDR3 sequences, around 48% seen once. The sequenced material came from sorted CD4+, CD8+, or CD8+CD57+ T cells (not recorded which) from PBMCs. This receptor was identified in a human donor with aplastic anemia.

This chain's CDR3 is CATGVQGGNTIYF. CDR3 nucleotides: TGTGCCACCGGTGTACAGGGTGGAAACACCATATATTTT. The chain uses TRBV15 and TRBJ1-3; D may be TRBD1 (6 bases). The CDR3 extends over 13 amino acids. The V gene's germline CDR1 is LNHNV and CDR2 YYDKDF (reference sequence). Trimming shortened V by 8 bases and J by 3 bases, and 11 bases separated the two germline ends.